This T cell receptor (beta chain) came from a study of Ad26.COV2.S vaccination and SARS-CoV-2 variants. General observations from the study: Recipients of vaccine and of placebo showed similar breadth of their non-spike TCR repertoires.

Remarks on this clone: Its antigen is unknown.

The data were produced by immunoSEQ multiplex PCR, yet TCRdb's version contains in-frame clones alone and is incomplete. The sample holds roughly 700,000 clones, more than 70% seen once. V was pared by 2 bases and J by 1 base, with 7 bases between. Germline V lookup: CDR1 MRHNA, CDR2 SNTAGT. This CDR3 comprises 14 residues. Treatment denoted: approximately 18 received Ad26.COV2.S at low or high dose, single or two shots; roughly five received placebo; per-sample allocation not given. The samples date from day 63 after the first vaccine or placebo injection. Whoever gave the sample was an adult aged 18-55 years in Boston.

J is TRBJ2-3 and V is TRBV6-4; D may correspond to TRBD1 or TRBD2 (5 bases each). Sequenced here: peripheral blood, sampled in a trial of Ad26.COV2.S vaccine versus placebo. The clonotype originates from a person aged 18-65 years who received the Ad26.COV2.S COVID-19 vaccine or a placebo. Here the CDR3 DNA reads TGTGCCAGCAGTGACGGGGACGGCACAGATACGCAGTATTTT. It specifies CASSDGDGTDTQYF.